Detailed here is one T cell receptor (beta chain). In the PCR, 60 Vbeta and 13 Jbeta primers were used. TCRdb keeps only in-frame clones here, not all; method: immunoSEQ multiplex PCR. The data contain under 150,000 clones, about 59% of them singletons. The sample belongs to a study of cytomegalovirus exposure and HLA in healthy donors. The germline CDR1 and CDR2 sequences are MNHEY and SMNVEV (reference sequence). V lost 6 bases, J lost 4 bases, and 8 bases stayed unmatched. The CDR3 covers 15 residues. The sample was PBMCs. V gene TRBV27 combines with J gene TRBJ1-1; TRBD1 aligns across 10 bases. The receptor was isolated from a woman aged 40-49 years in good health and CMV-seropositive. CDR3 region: CASSQGQGVATEAFF. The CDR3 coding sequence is TGTGCCAGCAGCCAAGGACAGGGGGTGGCCACTGAAGCTTTCTTT.